This T cell receptor (beta chain) is drawn from a study of cytomegalovirus exposure and HLA in healthy donors. The protocol was immunoSEQ multiplex PCR, while the TCRdb copy is restricted to in-frame clones and leaves out a portion. The sample shows approximately 160,000 clones, roughly 80% of them seen only once. V was pared by 4 bases and J by 8 bases, with 17 bases between. The CDR3 sequence is 14 residues long. The germline gives CDR1 SGHVS, CDR2 FNYEAQ. The chain carries TRBV7-6 and TRBJ1-2, with D hard to call. The material sequenced was PBMCs. This sequence originates from a man aged 30 to 45 in good health and CMV-seropositive. The CDR3 sequence: CASSSEDRGGGYTF. The CDR3 nucleotides are TGTGCCAGCAGCTCAGAGGACCGGGGTGGAGGCTACACCTTC.